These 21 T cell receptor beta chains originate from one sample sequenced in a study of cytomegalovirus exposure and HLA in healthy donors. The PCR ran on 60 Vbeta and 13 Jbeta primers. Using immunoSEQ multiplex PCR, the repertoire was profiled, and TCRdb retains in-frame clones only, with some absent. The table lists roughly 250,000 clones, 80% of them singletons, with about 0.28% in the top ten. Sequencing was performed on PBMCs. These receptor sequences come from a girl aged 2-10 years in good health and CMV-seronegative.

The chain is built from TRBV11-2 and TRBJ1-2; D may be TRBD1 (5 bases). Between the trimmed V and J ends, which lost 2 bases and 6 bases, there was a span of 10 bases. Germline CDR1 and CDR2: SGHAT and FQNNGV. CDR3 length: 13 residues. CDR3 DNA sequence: TGTGCCAGCAGCTTACGCAGGGCAGATGGCTACACCTTC. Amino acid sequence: CASSLRRADGYTF.

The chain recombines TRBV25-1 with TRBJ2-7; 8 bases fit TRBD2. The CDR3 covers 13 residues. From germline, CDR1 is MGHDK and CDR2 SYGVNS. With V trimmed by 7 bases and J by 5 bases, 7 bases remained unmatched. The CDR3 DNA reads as TGTGCCAGCAAGGAGAGCGGGAGCGACGAGCAGTACTTC. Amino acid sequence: CASKESGSDEQYF.

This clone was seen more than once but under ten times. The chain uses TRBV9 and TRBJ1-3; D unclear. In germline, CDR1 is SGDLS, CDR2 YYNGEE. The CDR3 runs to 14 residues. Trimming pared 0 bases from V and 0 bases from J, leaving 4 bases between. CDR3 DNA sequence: TGTGCCAGCAGCGTAGCTACCTCTGGAAACACCATATATTTT. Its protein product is CASSVATSGNTIYF. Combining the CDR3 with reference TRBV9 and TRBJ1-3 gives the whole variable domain DSGVTQTPKHLITATGQRVTLRCSPRSGDLSVYWYQQSLDQGLQFLIQYYNGEERAKGNILERFSAQQFPDLHSELNLSSLELGDSALYFCASSVATSGNTIYFGEGSWLTVV.

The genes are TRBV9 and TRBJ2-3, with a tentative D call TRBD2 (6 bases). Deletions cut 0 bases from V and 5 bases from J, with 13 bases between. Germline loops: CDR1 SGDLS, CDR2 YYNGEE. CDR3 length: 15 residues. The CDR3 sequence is CASSVAPRAGDTQYF. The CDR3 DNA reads TGTGCCAGCAGCGTAGCTCCAAGAGCGGGAGATACGCAGTATTTT.

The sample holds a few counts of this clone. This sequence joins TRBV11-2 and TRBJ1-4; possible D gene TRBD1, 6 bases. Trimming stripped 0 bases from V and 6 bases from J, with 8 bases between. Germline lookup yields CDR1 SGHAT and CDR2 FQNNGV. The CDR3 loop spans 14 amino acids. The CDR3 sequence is CASSLDPGDEKLFF. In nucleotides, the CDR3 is TGTGCCAGCAGCTTAGATCCAGGGGATGAAAAACTGTTTTTT.

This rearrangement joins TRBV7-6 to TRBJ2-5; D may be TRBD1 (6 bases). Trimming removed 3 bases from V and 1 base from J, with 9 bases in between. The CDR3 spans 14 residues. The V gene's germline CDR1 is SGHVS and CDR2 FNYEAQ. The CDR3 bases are TGTGCCAGCAGCTTCGGGACACTCCAAGAGACCCAGTACTTC. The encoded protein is CASSFGTLQETQYF. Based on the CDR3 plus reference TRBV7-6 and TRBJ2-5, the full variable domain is GAGVSQSPRYKVTKRGQDVALRCDPISGHVSLYWYRQALGQGPEFLTYFNYEAQQDKSGLPNDRFSAERPEGSISTLTIQRTEQRDSAMYRCASSFGTLQETQYFGPGTRLLVL.

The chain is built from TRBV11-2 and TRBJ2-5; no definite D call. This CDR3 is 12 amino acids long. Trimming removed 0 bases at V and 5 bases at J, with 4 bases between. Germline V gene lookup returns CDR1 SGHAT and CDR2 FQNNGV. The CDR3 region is CASSLDSETQYF. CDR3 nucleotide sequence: TGTGCCAGCAGCTTAGATTCGGAGACCCAGTACTTC.

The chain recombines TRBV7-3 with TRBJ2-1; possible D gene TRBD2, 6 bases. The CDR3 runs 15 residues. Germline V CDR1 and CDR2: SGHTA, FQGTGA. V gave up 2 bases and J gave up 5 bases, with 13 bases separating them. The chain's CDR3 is CASSLGGQADNEQFF. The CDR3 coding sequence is TGTGCCAGCAGCTTAGGAGGGCAGGCGGACAATGAGCAGTTCTTC.

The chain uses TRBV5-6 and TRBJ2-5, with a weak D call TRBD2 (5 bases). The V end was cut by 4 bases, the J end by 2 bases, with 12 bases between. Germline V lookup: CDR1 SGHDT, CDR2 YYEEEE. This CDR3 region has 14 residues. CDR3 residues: CASSQEGSQETQYF. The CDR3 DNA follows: TGTGCCAGCAGCCAAGAGGGAAGTCAAGAGACCCAGTACTTC. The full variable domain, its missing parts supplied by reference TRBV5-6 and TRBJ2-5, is DAGVTQSPTHLIKTRGQQVTLRCSPKSGHDTVSWYQQALGQGPQFIFQYYEEEERQRGNFPDRFSGHQFPNYSSELNVNALLLGDSALYLCASSQEGSQETQYFGPGTRLLVL.

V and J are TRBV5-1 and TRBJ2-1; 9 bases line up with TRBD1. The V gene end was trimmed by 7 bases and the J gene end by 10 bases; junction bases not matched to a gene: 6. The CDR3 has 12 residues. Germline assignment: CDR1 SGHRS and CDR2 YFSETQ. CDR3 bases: TGCGCCAGCGGACGGACAGGGGTGGAGCAGTTCTTC. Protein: CASGRTGVEQFF.

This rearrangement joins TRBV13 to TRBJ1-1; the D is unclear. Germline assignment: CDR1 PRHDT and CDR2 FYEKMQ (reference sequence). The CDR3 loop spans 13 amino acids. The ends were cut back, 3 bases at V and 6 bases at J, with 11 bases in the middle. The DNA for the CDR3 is TGTGCCAGCAGCTTGAGGGAGGTAGCTGAAGCTTTCTTT. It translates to CASSLREVAEAFF.

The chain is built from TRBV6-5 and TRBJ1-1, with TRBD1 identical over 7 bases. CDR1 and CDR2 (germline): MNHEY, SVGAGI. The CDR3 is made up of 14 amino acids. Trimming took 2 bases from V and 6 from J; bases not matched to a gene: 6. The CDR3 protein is CASSYTTGVAEAFF. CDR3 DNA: TGTGCCAGCAGTTACACCACAGGGGTGGCTGAAGCTTTCTTT.

The CDR3: CASSFLEWGQQETQYF. The CDR3 DNA reads as TGTGCCAGCAGCTTTCTCGAATGGGGACAGCAAGAGACCCAGTACTTC. The chain joins TRBV7-9 to TRBJ2-5; 7 positions match TRBD1. V trimming: 3 bases; J trimming: 2 bases; junction bases outside the gene matches: 9. This CDR3 is 16 amino acids long. The germline V gene has CDR1 SEHNR and CDR2 FQNEAQ (reference sequence).

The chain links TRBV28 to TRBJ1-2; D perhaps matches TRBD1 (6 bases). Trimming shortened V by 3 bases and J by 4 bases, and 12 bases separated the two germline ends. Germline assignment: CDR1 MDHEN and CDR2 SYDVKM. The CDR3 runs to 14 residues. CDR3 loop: CASSLDSRGYGYTF. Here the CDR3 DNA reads TGTGCCAGCAGTTTGGACAGTCGCGGCTATGGCTACACCTTC.

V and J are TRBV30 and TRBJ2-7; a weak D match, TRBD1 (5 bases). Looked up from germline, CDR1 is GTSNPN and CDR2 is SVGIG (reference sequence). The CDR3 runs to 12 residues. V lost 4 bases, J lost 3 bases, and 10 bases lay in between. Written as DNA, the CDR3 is TGTGCCTGGAAAAGTCAGGGCTACGAGCAGTACTTC. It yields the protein CAWKSQGYEQYF.

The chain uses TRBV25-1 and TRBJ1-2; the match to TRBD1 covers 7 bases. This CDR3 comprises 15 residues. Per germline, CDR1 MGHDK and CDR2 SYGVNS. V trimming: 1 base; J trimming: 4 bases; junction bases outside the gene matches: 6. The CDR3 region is CASSEWDRASYGYTF. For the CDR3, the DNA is TGTGCCAGCAGTGAATGGGACAGAGCTAGCTATGGCTACACCTTC.

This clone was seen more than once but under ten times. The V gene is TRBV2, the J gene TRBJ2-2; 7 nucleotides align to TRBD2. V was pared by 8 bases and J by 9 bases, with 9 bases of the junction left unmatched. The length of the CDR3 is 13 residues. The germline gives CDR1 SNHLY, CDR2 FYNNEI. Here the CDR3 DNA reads TGTGCCAGCGGGGGGGAGGGAGCCCGGGAGCTGTTTTTT. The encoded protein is CASGGEGARELFF.

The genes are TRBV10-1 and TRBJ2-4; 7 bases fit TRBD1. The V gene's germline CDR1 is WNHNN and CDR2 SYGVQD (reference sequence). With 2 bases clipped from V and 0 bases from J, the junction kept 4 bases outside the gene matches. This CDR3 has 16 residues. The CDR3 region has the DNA TGCGCCAGCAGTGAGACAGGGGACCTAGCCAAAAACATTCAGTACTTC. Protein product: CASSETGDLAKNIQYF.

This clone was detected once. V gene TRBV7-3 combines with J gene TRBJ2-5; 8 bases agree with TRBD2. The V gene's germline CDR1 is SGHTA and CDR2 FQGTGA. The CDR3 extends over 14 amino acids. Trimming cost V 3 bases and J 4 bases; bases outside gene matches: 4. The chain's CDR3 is CASSFAGGGETQYF. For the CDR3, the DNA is TGTGCCAGCAGCTTCGCGGGAGGAGGAGAGACCCAGTACTTC.

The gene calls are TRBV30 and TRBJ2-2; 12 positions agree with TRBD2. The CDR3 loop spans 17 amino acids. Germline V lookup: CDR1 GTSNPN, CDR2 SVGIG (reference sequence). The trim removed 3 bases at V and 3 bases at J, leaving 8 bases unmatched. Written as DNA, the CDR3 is TGTGCCTGGAGCGCTCTACTAGCGGGGGGCTACACCGGGGAGCTGTTTTTT. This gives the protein CAWSALLAGGYTGELFF.

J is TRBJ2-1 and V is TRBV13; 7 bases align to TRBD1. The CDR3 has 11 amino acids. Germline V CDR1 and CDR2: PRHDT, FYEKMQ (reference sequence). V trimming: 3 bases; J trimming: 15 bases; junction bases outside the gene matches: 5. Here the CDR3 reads CASSFGQVPFF. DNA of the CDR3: TGTGCCAGCAGCTTCGGACAGGTCCCGTTCTTC.